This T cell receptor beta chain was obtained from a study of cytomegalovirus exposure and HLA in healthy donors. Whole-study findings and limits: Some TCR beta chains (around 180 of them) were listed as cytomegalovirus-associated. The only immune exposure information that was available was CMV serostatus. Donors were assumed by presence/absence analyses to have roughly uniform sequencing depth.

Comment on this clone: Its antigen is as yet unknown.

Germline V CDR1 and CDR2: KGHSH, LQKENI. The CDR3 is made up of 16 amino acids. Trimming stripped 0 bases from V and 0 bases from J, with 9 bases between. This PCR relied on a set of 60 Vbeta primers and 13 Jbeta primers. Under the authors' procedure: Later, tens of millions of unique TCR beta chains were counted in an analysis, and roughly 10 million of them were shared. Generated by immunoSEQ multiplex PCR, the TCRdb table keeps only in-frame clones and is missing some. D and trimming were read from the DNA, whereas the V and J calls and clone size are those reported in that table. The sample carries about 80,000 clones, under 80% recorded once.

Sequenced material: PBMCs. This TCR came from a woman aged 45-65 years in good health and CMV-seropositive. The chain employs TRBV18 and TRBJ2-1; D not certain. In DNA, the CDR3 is TGTGCCAGCTCACCACCCTCTCTTAGCTCCTACAATGAGCAGTTCTTC. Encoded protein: CASSPPSLSSYNEQFF.